These 10 T cell receptor beta chains share one sample of origin, sequenced in a study of blood T cell repertoires in COVID-19. Assay: immunoSEQ multiplex PCR; the TCRdb copy retains only in-frame clones and omits some. Among 200,000 or so clones listed, about 90% were seen once. Sequenced: PBMCs or T cells enriched from blood (not recorded which). The receptors stem from a man between 25 and 39 years old who had recovered from COVID-19.

The chain combines TRBV28 with TRBJ2-7, with TRBD2 matching over 9 bases. The CDR3 length is 14 residues. Trimming at V came to 6 bases and at J to 0 bases, leaving 3 bases not matched to a gene. CDR1 and CDR2 from the germline V gene are MDHEN and SYDVKM. As DNA, the CDR3 is TGTGCCAGCAGCAGACTAGCGGACTCCTACGAGCAGTACTTC. It translates to CASSRLADSYEQYF. The full variable domain, in which reference TRBV28 and TRBJ2-7 provide the parts outside the CDR3, is DVKVTQSSRYLVKRTGEKVFLECVQDMDHENMFWYRQDPGLGLRLIYFSYDVKMKEKGDIPEGYSVSREKKERFSLILESASTNQTSMYLCASSRLADSYEQYFGPGTRLTVT.

V and J are TRBV4-2 and TRBJ1-2; D uncertain. Trimming removed 0 bases from V and 7 bases from J, with 18 bases in between. Germline assignment: CDR1 LGHNA and CDR2 YNFKEQ. This CDR3 has 16 amino acids. DNA for the CDR3: TGTGCCAGCAGCCAAGAAAGTAGCGTTATCTGGGGTGGCTACACCTTC. The encoded protein is CASSQESSVIWGGYTF.

The chain joins TRBV24-1 to TRBJ1-5; D is possibly TRBD1 (5 bases). The CDR3 has 14 residues. Germline V gives CDR1 KGHDR, CDR2 SFDVKD. Trimming pared 3 bases from V and 7 bases from J, leaving 12 bases between. The DNA of the CDR3 is TGTGCCACCAGTGATGCCTTCGACAGCCAGCCCCAGCATTTT. This encodes CATSDAFDSQPQHF.

V is TRBV18 and J is TRBJ2-4; tentative D call: TRBD1 (5 bases). The CDR3 runs to 13 residues. Germline CDR1 reads KGHSH; CDR2 reads LQKENI. Trimming removed 6 bases from V and 4 bases from J, with 10 bases in between. Here the CDR3 DNA reads TGTGCCAGCTCCCCGGACACTAAAAACATTCAGTACTTC. Translated, it gives CASSPDTKNIQYF.

The rearrangement uses TRBV5-5 and TRBJ2-7; 9 positions agree with TRBD1. This CDR3 spans 14 amino acids. The germline gives CDR1 SGHKS, CDR2 YYEKEE (reference sequence). V shed 4 bases, J shed 6 bases, and the junction held 8 bases outside the gene matches. The CDR3 region has the DNA TGTGCCAGCAGCCGGGGACAGGGATCGCTCGAGCAGTACTTC. As protein: CASSRGQGSLEQYF.

The V and J genes are TRBV19 and TRBJ1-1, with D possibly being TRBD1 (6 bases). In germline, CDR1 is LNHDA, CDR2 SQIVND (reference sequence). This CDR3 contains 14 residues. Deletions cut 3 bases from V and 1 base from J, with 9 bases between. In DNA form, the CDR3 reads TGTGCCAGTAGTATGGGGGGGCGGAACACTGAAGCTTTCTTT. Protein product: CASSMGGRNTEAFF.

The gene calls are TRBV28 and TRBJ1-1; D ambiguous. Germline values: CDR1 MDHEN, CDR2 SYDVKM. The V end lost 8 bases, the J end lost 1 base, and 5 bases lay between the germline ends. The CDR3 has 11 amino acids. DNA for the CDR3: TGTGCCAGCGGCGGGAACACTGAAGCTTTCTTT. Translation gives CASGGNTEAFF. The full variable domain, its missing parts supplied by reference TRBV28 and TRBJ1-1, is DVKVTQSSRYLVKRTGEKVFLECVQDMDHENMFWYRQDPGLGLRLIYFSYDVKMKEKGDIPEGYSVSREKKERFSLILESASTNQTSMYLCASGGNTEAFFGQGTRLTVV.

The chain carries TRBV4-1 and TRBJ1-2, with D unclear. This CDR3 is 12 amino acids long. Germline V gene lookup returns CDR1 MGHRA and CDR2 YSYEKL. The V gene lost 4 bases and the J gene lost 4 bases, with 7 bases spanning the gap. The CDR3 spells CASSPRGYGYTF. The CDR3 region has the DNA TGCGCCAGCAGCCCGCGGGGCTATGGCTACACCTTC.

The gene calls are TRBV19 and TRBJ2-7; 8 nucleotides match TRBD2. Per germline, CDR1 LNHDA and CDR2 SQIVND (reference sequence). The CDR3 contains 13 residues. Losses at the gene ends were 5 bases for V and 9 bases for J; bases not matched to a gene: 9. This CDR3 is CASSPSGSRVQYF. As DNA, the CDR3 is TGTGCCAGTAGTCCAAGCGGGAGCAGGGTGCAGTACTTC.

The chain couples TRBV7-6 to TRBJ1-3; D is uncertain. This CDR3 is built from 17 residues. Germline V gene data show CDR1 as SGHVS and CDR2 as FNYEAQ. Trimming took 0 bases from V and 0 from J, leaving 12 bases between them. The CDR3 loop is CASSLALAGFSGNTIYF. The CDR3 coding sequence is TGTGCCAGCAGCTTAGCGCTAGCGGGGTTCTCTGGAAACACCATATATTTT. The full variable domain, completed using reference TRBV7-6 and TRBJ1-3, is GAGVSQSPRYKVTKRGQDVALRCDPISGHVSLYWYRQALGQGPEFLTYFNYEAQQDKSGLPNDRFSAERPEGSISTLTIQRTEQRDSAMYRCASSLALAGFSGNTIYFGEGSWLTVV.